This entry lists 26 T cell receptor beta chains sequenced from one sample in a study of blood T cell repertoires in COVID-19. The assay was immunoSEQ multiplex PCR, and TCRdb's table has in-frame clones only and misses some. The sample shows some 60,000 clones, over 70% of them seen only once. Specimen: peripheral blood. These receptors were collected from a human donor in a cohort sampled during active COVID-19.

The J gene is TRBJ2-5, the V gene TRBV15; weak D call: TRBD2 (6 bases). V was shortened by 2 bases and J by 5 bases, with 9 bases between the two germline ends. CDR3 length: 13 amino acids. Germline CDR1 reads LNHNV; CDR2 reads YYDKDF (reference sequence). The chain's CDR3 is CATSRQEGETQYF. The CDR3 DNA is TGTGCCACCAGCAGACAGGAGGGGGAGACCCAGTACTTC.

The chain uses TRBV2 and TRBJ2-3, with 7 positions matching TRBD1. The germline V gene has CDR1 SNHLY and CDR2 FYNNEI. The CDR3 length is 15 residues. Losses at the gene ends were 5 bases for V and 3 bases for J; bases not matched to a gene: 8. CDR3 residues: CASSLGDRDTDTQYF. In nucleotides, the CDR3 is TGTGCCAGCAGTTTAGGAGACAGGGATACAGATACGCAGTATTTT. Based on the CDR3 plus reference TRBV2 and TRBJ2-3, the full variable domain is EPEVTQTPSHQVTQMGQEVILRCVPISNHLYFYWYRQILGQKVEFLVSFYNNEISEKSEIFDDQFSVERPDGSNFTLKIRSTKLEDSAMYFCASSLGDRDTDTQYFGPGTRLTVL.

The J gene is TRBJ1-2, the V gene TRBV6-5; 8 positions agree with TRBD1. Trimming removed 6 bases from V and 6 bases from J; junction bases left unmatched: 6. The germline gives CDR1 MNHEY, CDR2 SVGAGI. This CDR3 region has 13 residues. CDR3 DNA: TGTGCCAGCAGGGACAGGGTGAGGGATGGCTACACCTTC. Its translation is CASRDRVRDGYTF.

The chain joins TRBV5-1 to TRBJ1-2; D not resolved. Germline lookup yields CDR1 SGHRS and CDR2 YFSETQ. The CDR3 consists of 14 residues. Trimming took off 0 bases at V and 6 bases at J, with 12 bases between the two ends. The CDR3 DNA sequence: TGCGCCAGCAGCTTGGAGGCAGGCCTGGATGGCTACACCTTC. It is translated as CASSLEAGLDGYTF.

The chain carries TRBV10-3 and TRBJ1-2, with 7 positions matching TRBD1. The junction had 10 bases not matched to a gene; V was cut back by 0 bases and J by 12 bases. CDR1 ENHRY and CDR2 SYGVKD come from the germline V gene. The CDR3 runs 14 residues. Here the CDR3 reads CAISESPTGSDHTF. The CDR3 DNA follows: TGTGCCATCAGTGAGTCCCCGACAGGGTCGGATCACACCTTC.

This chain joins TRBV6-5 and TRBJ1-1; a weak D match, TRBD1 (5 bases). CDR1 is MNHEY, CDR2 SVGAGI, per germline. The V end was cut by 5 bases, the J end by 4 bases, with 14 bases between. The CDR3 totals 14 residues. CDR3 DNA sequence: TGTGCCAGCAGTCACCTCTTAAGGGGCACTGAAGCTTTCTTT. The encoded protein is CASSHLLRGTEAFF.

This clone was observed a few times. V is TRBV6-2 or TRBV6-3 and J is TRBJ1-5; 7 bases match TRBD1. The CDR3 extends over 19 amino acids. Looked up from germline, CDR1 is MNHEY and CDR2 is SVGEGT. J gave up 0 bases and V 0 bases, and 11 bases lay outside the gene matches. The DNA of the CDR3 is TGTGCCAGCAGTTACTCATGGCTATTGACAGGGCCTAGCAATCAGCCCCAGCATTTT. Translating gives CASSYSWLLTGPSNQPQHF.

The V gene is TRBV4-3, the J gene TRBJ1-1; TRBD1 matches at 8 bases. V trimming: 7 bases; J trimming: 1 base; junction bases outside the gene matches: 8. CDR1 and CDR2 from the germline V gene are LGHNA and YSLEER. The CDR3 is made up of 15 amino acids. CDR3 coding DNA: TGCGCCAGCAAGGACAGGGTGTTTTCGAACACTGAAGCTTTCTTT. It yields the protein CASKDRVFSNTEAFF.

V and J are TRBV11-2 and TRBJ1-2; D possibly corresponds to TRBD1 (5 bases). The germline V gene encodes CDR1 SGHAT and CDR2 FQNNGV. This CDR3 spans 16 amino acids. V gave up 2 bases and J gave up 1 base, with 14 bases separating them. The CDR3 loop reads CASSLNSEGLNYGYTF. DNA for the CDR3: TGTGCCAGCAGCTTAAACTCCGAGGGACTTAACTATGGCTACACCTTC.

This chain uses TRBV5-1 with TRBJ1-2; weak D call: TRBD1 (5 bases). V was cut by 7 bases and J by 0 bases, with 10 bases left in between. Germline V lookup: CDR1 SGHRS, CDR2 YFSETQ. The CDR3 covers 13 residues. Here the CDR3 reads CASGVTANYGYTF. CDR3 nucleotides: TGCGCCAGCGGGGTGACAGCTAACTATGGCTACACCTTC.

CDR3 amino acids: CASRVSTRDNRETQYF. The CDR3 nucleotides read TGTGCCAGCAGGGTCTCAACCCGAGATAACCGAGAGACCCAGTACTTC. V and J are TRBV7-9 and TRBJ2-5, with D hard to call. CDR1 is SEHNR, CDR2 FQNEAQ, per germline (reference sequence). The V gene lost 6 bases and the J gene lost 4 bases, with 21 bases spanning the gap. This CDR3 spans 16 amino acids.

The chain carries TRBV6-6 and TRBJ2-7; 8 nucleotides agree with TRBD2. The germline V gene has CDR1 MNHNY and CDR2 SVGAGI (reference sequence). This CDR3 spans 16 amino acids. V was pared by 8 bases and J by 2 bases, with 14 bases of the junction left unmatched. In DNA, the CDR3 is TGTGCCAGCCGACTAGCGAGAGGGAGGATTACCTACGAGCAGTACTTC. This sequence encodes CASRLARGRITYEQYF.

The J gene is TRBJ2-3, the V gene TRBV5-1; TRBD2 is a possible D gene (5 bases). The CDR3 contains 16 residues. Germline lookup yields CDR1 SGHRS and CDR2 YFSETQ. V was cut by 5 bases and J by 1 base, with 17 bases left in between. CDR3: CASSLDERLRTDTQYF. The CDR3 DNA reads as TGCGCCAGCAGTTTAGATGAGCGGTTACGCACAGATACGCAGTATTTT.

CDR3 coding DNA: TGTGCCAGCAGTCTCTTTCACGCGGGACAGGGAGGCGAGCAGTTCTTC. Amino acids: CASSLFHAGQGGEQFF. The rearrangement links TRBV14 to TRBJ2-1, with 9 bases matching TRBD1. The trim removed 6 bases at V and 10 bases at J, leaving 16 bases unmatched. Germline assignment: CDR1 SGHDN and CDR2 FVKESK. The CDR3 covers 16 residues.

The rearrangement joins TRBV7-2 to TRBJ2-1, with D perhaps matching TRBD1 (6 bases). V dropped 2 bases and J dropped 9 bases, with 14 bases sitting between them. Germline CDR1 and CDR2: SGHTA and FQGNSA. The CDR3 totals 14 residues. CDR3 region: CASSLKRQVGEQFF. In DNA, the CDR3 is TGTGCCAGCAGCTTAAAGAGACAGGTTGGTGAGCAGTTCTTC.

The chain links TRBV27 to TRBJ2-2; 7 nucleotides match TRBD2. The CDR3 extends over 14 amino acids. Germline CDR1 MNHEY, CDR2 SMNVEV (reference sequence). The ends lost 5 bases at V and 6 bases at J; junction bases unmatched: 6. The CDR3 nucleotides are TGTGCCAGCAGTAGCGGGACTGGTTCCGGGGAGCTGTTTTTT. It yields the protein CASSSGTGSGELFF.

Here the CDR3 DNA reads TGTGCCAGCAGTGAACAACTATCGAACACCGGGGAGCTGTTTTTT. Its translation: CASSEQLSNTGELFF. The chain couples TRBV6-1 to TRBJ2-2, with D unresolved. CDR1 and CDR2 from the germline V gene are MNHNS and SASEGT. The V end lost 2 bases, the J end lost 0 bases, and 7 bases lay between the germline ends. The CDR3 is made up of 15 amino acids.

The chain is built from TRBV12-3 or TRBV12-4 and TRBJ1-4; 8 bases align to TRBD1. The CDR3 sequence is 12 residues long. Trimming at V came to 8 bases and at J to 7 bases, leaving 3 bases not matched to a gene. The CDR3 here is CASSDRVEKLFF. The CDR3 nucleotides read TGTGCCAGCTCGGACAGGGTTGAAAAACTGTTTTTT.

V is TRBV6-6 and J is TRBJ2-1; D might be TRBD1 (7 bases). The CDR3 loop spans 15 amino acids. Trimming pared 6 bases from V and 5 bases from J, leaving 17 bases between. CDR1 and CDR2 from the germline V gene are MNHNY and SVGAGI (reference sequence). The CDR3 is CASRRDSNINNEQFF. CDR3 coding DNA: TGTGCCAGCAGGCGGGACAGTAATATCAACAATGAGCAGTTCTTC.

The CDR3 sequence is CASSPSTGRNEQFF. The CDR3 DNA is TGCGCCAGCAGCCCTTCCACGGGGAGAAATGAGCAGTTCTTC. This sequence joins TRBV5-1 and TRBJ2-1; possible D gene TRBD2, 5 bases. The CDR3 has 14 residues. CDR1 SGHRS and CDR2 YFSETQ come from the germline V gene. Trimming pared 4 bases from V and 7 bases from J, leaving 15 bases between.

The V gene is TRBV28, the J gene TRBJ2-5; 8 bases are shared with TRBD1. Looked up from germline, CDR1 is MDHEN and CDR2 is SYDVKM. The ends lost 2 bases at V and 5 bases at J; junction bases unmatched: 4. The CDR3 is made up of 14 amino acids. In nucleotides, the CDR3 is TGTGCCAGCAGTTTACCAGACAGGGGCGAGACCCAGTACTTC. Encoded protein: CASSLPDRGETQYF.

The chain uses TRBV6-2 or TRBV6-3 and TRBJ1-6; 8 bases align to TRBD1. Per the germline V gene, CDR1 is MNHEY and CDR2 is SVGEGT. The CDR3 runs 16 residues. J gave up 3 bases and V 2 bases, and 3 bases lay outside the gene matches. The CDR3 DNA reads as TGTGCCAGCAGTTACGACAGGGGCGACTATAATTCACCCCTCCACTTT. Protein product: CASSYDRGDYNSPLHF.

CDR3 region: CAWTHGTSGGADTQYF. The CDR3 bases are TGTGCCTGGACTCACGGGACTAGCGGGGGGGCGGATACGCAGTATTTT. This chain uses TRBV30 with TRBJ2-3, with 16 bases matching TRBD2. From germline, CDR1 is GTSNPN and CDR2 SVGIG (reference sequence). CDR3 length: 16 amino acids. Germline trimming cut 4 bases from V and 6 bases from J; bases unmatched to any gene: 7.

The genes are TRBV9 and TRBJ1-4; TRBD1 matches at 7 bases. V shed 0 bases, J shed 6 bases, and the junction held 2 bases outside the gene matches. The germline CDR1 and CDR2 sequences are SGDLS and YYNGEE. This CDR3 contains 14 residues. The CDR3 sequence is CASSVEGGDEKLFF. The CDR3 DNA sequence: TGTGCCAGCAGCGTAGAAGGGGGCGATGAAAAACTGTTTTTT.

This clone has a count of ten or more. The V and J genes are TRBV7-6 and TRBJ1-5; perhaps TRBD1 as D (6 bases). Germline V CDR1 and CDR2: SGHVS, FNYEAQ. V dropped 5 bases and J dropped 4 bases, with 15 bases sitting between them. This CDR3 region has 15 residues. The CDR3 reads CASSPDSGENQPQHF. In DNA, the CDR3 is TGTGCCAGCAGCCCGGACAGTGGTGAGAATCAGCCCCAGCATTTT. Using reference TRBV7-6 and TRBJ1-5 for the parts outside the CDR3, the full variable domain is GAGVSQSPRYKVTKRGQDVALRCDPISGHVSLYWYRQALGQGPEFLTYFNYEAQQDKSGLPNDRFSAERPEGSISTLTIQRTEQRDSAMYRCASSPDSGENQPQHFGDGTRLSIL.

CDR3 amino acids: CASSTSGAHTGELFF. CDR3 nucleotide sequence: TGTGCCAGCAGCACGTCAGGGGCGCATACCGGGGAGCTGTTTTTT. The chain employs TRBV7-2 and TRBJ2-2, with D perhaps matching TRBD1 (6 bases). Germline V gene data show CDR1 as SGHTA and CDR2 as FQGNSA. The V end was cut by 5 bases, the J end by 5 bases, with 15 bases between. This CDR3 has 15 amino acids.